This T cell receptor beta chain was captured in a study of T cells in Graves' hyperthyroidism and ophthalmopathy (dated by TCRdb to the late 2010s). With respect to the entire study: Peripheral blood samples were taken at initial diagnosis, before any treatment was given. TCR Vbeta CDR3 sequencing of some 140 peripheral blood samples (roughly 41 ophthalmopathy, 75 hyperthyroidism and approximately 17 progressor patients) is reported in the paper. The study also compared thyroid tissue and blood T-cell repertoires from roughly six Graves' hyperthyroidism patients. Following sampling, methimazole starting at 30 mg daily was given to hyperthyroidism patients, and high-dose intravenous methylprednisolone was given to ophthalmopathy patients. The 100 or so discovery patients were divided at random into training and test sets in a 7:3 ratio. To identify distinguishing TCR V-J signatures, a discovery cohort of around 98 patients was used, comprising some 45 with Graves' ophthalmopathy and some 60 with stable Graves' hyperthyroidism. Prospective prediction of ophthalmopathy was tested in an independent validation cohort consisting of under 20 hyperthyroidism patients and around 16 patients who later progressed to ophthalmopathy. What the study reported, not specific to this receptor: Most expanded thyroid clonotypes (frequency above 0.001) were also detected in blood, a finding suggesting that blood repertoires may reflect thyroid immune responses. In cross-validation, a model built on a 13 V-J signature told ophthalmopathy apart from stable hyperthyroidism with approximately 90% sensitivity and approximately 81% specificity, and in testing the same model reached 80%/75%. In validation, the model predicted progression to ophthalmopathy with around 71% sensitivity and around 72% specificity, a median of about six months before onset. No statistical method was used to fix the sample size in advance, and group allocation was not hidden from the investigators.

The TCR beta CDR3 regions were amplified from the RNA transcripts. The first round of RT-PCR for the TCR CDR3 was performed with the HTBI primer set and the Qiagen OneStep RT-PCR kit. The libraries were constructed in a second round of multiplex PCR and then size-selected and purified. Paired-end sequencing of the libraries was performed with 100 bp reads on an Illumina HiSeq2000. Under the source paper's analysis protocol: SOAPnuke was used to process the raw data, throwing out any read that contained adapters or uncalled bases, had a mean Phred below 15, or lacked an exact constant-primer or identifier match. COPE v1.2.5 was used to merge the high-quality paired reads, and each unique nucleotide sequence was defined as a clonotype. MiTCR v1.1 was used to align clonotypes to the IMGT TRBV, TRBD and TRBJ reference segments. The analysis included only V-J combinations with a frequency above 0.0001, which together covered more than 99% of the repertoires. A TCS score was defined as the ratio of F50 (clonal expansion) to E x V (chaos), with BLOSUM62-based TCRdist applied between CDR3 peptides within each V-J. Welch's t-statistics and random forest reduced roughly 500 V-J features to 13, which were used in a naive Bayes classifier (R e1071). The public reads were reanalyzed by TCRdb: fastp trimming at Q25, MiXCR alignment, in-frame beta chains only. Rows are unified per CDR3 protein, each entry keeping the most common DNA and genes. The V and J calls were determined by TCRdb, not by the authors. Recorded for this sample are around 340,000 distinct CDR3 sequences; 18% of them occurred a single time. The top ten clonotypes cover roughly 16% of the sample.

In the ophthalmopathy patients, disease was moderately to severely active, with a Clinical Activity Score of 3 or more, a NOSPECS grade of 4 or more, and a duration of less than 3 months. Patients with uncontrolled infections, other autoimmune diseases, pregnancy or lactation were excluded. Clinical symptoms, serum thyroxine and TRAb, thyroid ultrasound, and orbital computed tomography formed the basis for the diagnoses. Ficoll-Paque density gradient centrifugation was used to isolate PBMCs from under 11 ml of fresh peripheral blood. Total RNA was extracted with Trizol reagent, and quality was checked on an Agilent 2100 Bioanalyzer. The table lists this clonotype with many counts. The specificity of this receptor is unknown. It has no much larger one-base neighbor in the sample; base qualities were not kept. The TCR originated in a woman aged 40 to 50 with Graves' ophthalmopathy. Material: blood.

The CDR3 protein sequence reads: CATRSGGGYGYTF. The nucleotides are TGTGCCACCCGCTCGGGGGGCGGCTATGGCTACACCTTC. This sequence uses TRBV28 and TRBJ1-2; TRBD1 is possibly the D segment (6 matching bases). From its cysteine to its phenylalanine, the CDR3 spans 13 amino acids. Here the CDR3 DNA is all that survives: 39 bases in frame from base 1. The germline V gene encodes CDR1 MDHEN and CDR2 SYDVKM. The junction carries 16 bases between V and J, which are trimmed by 10 bases and 4 bases respectively.